Listed below are T cell receptor beta chains from one sample, sequenced in a study of blood T cells in healthy people across ages. TCRdb itself ran the 5' RACE reads through MiXCR, one entry per CDR3 protein. The data contain about 1.6 million distinct CDR3 sequences, about 31% of them singletons. The sequenced sample consisted of blood. The source is a woman between 25 and 40 years old in good health. Each CDR3 is given with its conserved first and last residue. A D gene is named only where the DNA matches it firmly. The size of a clone is reported for some rows only, either as once, few or many, or as a class for expanded clones.

TRBV5-1	NA	TRBD2	TRBJ2-5	TGCGCCAGCAGCACCCTAACTAGCGGCCAAGAGACCCAGTACTTC	CASSTLTSGQETQYF
TRBV4-2	NA	NA	TRBJ2-5	TGTGCCAGCAGCCAAGAAGACTGGACGGGGCGACTCCAAGAGACCCAGTACTTC	CASSQEDWTGRLQETQYF
TRBV7-8	few	NA	TRBJ2-3	TGTGCCAGCAGCTCCCTTGACTCCGGCGGCACAGATACGCAGTATTTT	CASSSLDSGGTDTQYF
TRBV20-1	NA	NA	TRBJ2-5	TGCAGTGCTGTATGGCAGGGCGAGTCCCAGTACTTC	CSAVWQGESQYF
TRBV12-3/TRBV12-4	NA	NA	TRBJ1-2	TGTGCCAGCAGTTTAGGAGGGCCCCTTTATGGCTACACCTTC	CASSLGGPLYGYTF
TRBV9	few	NA	TRBJ2-1	TGTGCCAGCAGCGTAGCCCCCGGGTTGTACAATGAGCAGTTCTTC	CASSVAPGLYNEQFF
TRBV9	NA	NA	TRBJ2-7	TGTGCCAGCAGCCCCTACCCGGCAGGGCGCGACGAGCAGTACTTC	CASSPYPAGRDEQYF
TRBV28	NA	NA	TRBJ2-3	TGTGCCAGCACCTCGGGTTCCGGGGGCGAGACAGATACGCAGTATTTT	CASTSGSGGETDTQYF
TRBV4-2	NA	TRBD2	TRBJ2-1	TGTGCCAGCAGCCAGGGTAGTACTAGCGGAAACAATGAGCAGTTCTTC	CASSQGSTSGNNEQFF
TRBV5-6	few	NA	TRBJ1-6	TGTGCCACCAGCAATGGGGGAAGCCGGTCACCCCTCCACTTT	CATSNGGSRSPLHF
TRBV10-3	NA	NA	TRBJ2-2	TGTGTCATCAGTGATGTGGCAGCCGCGAACACCGGGGAGCTGTTTTTT	CVISDVAAANTGELFF
TRBV18	NA	NA	TRBJ2-4	TGTGCCAGCTCACCACCGAGGGGGGGCCCCAAAAACATTCAGTACTTC	CASSPPRGGPKNIQYF
TRBV12-3/TRBV12-4	NA	NA	TRBJ2-1	TGTGCCAGCAGTCCGCCTCAGAATGAGCAGTTCTTC	CASSPPQNEQFF
TRBV9	NA	NA	TRBJ2-7	TGTGCCAGCAGCGGACGGGACCTGGTCACCGACGAGCAGTACTTC	CASSGRDLVTDEQYF
TRBV18	few	TRBD1	TRBJ2-3	TGTGCCAGCTCACCCTCGACAGGGGGCGCAGGTGATACGCAGTATTTT	CASSPSTGGAGDTQYF
TRBV3-1	NA	TRBD1	TRBJ1-4	TGTGCCAGCAGCCAAAAGCGAGCCCGGGACAGGGCTGAAAAACTGTTTTTT	CASSQKRARDRAEKLFF
TRBV5-1	NA	TRBD2	TRBJ2-1	TGCGCCAGCAGCTTGGCGGGTCGGGGGGGCTCCTACAATGAGCAGTTCTTC	CASSLAGRGGSYNEQFF
TRBV4-2	few	TRBD2	TRBJ2-7	TGTGCCAGCAGCCAAGATCTCCCGACTAGCGGAAAATCCTACGAGCAGTACTTC	CASSQDLPTSGKSYEQYF
TRBV7-8	NA	NA	TRBJ1-1	TGTGCCAGCAGCCATAATTGGCCTGAAGCTTTCTTT	CASSHNWPEAFF
TRBV27	NA	NA	TRBJ1-4	TGTGCCAGCAGTTTATCAAGCAGGGCCATGCTTAATGAAAAACTGTTTTTT	CASSLSSRAMLNEKLFF
TRBV20-1	NA	NA	TRBJ1-2	TGCAGTGGTGGAGACGCCGACTATGGCTACACCTTC	CSGGDADYGYTF
TRBV7-6	NA	NA	TRBJ1-2	TGTGCCAGCAGCTTACAGGCCTCTGTCTATGGCTACACCTTC	CASSLQASVYGYTF
TRBV10-2	few	NA	TRBJ2-3	TGCGCCAGCAGTGAGTCAAGGGGGACTACAGATACGCAGTATTTT	CASSESRGTTDTQYF
TRBV25-1	many	NA	TRBJ1-2	TGTGCCAGCAGTGCAGAGGGCCGAGTTAGTGGCTACACCTTC	CASSAEGRVSGYTF
TRBV6-1	few	NA	TRBJ2-1	TGTGCCAGCAGTGGGCGGGAAGGGGATGAGCAGTTCTTC	CASSGREGDEQFF
TRBV20-1	few	TRBD2	TRBJ2-1	TGCAGTGCTAGCCCGATAATTAGCGGGGGGGCCTCCTACAATGAGCAGTTCTTC	CSASPIISGGASYNEQFF
TRBV7-9	NA	NA	TRBJ2-7	TGTGCCAGCAGCTCCCCGCCGGGAATAAGCACCTACGAGCAGTACTTC	CASSSPPGISTYEQYF
TRBV15	NA	NA	TRBJ2-1	TGTGCCACCAGCAGAGCTCTAAGGCGGGTCAATGAGCAGTTCTTC	CATSRALRRVNEQFF
TRBV13	NA	NA	TRBJ2-7	TGTGCCGGCAGAGAGGGACACGGAGCCTACGAGCAGTACTTC	CAGREGHGAYEQYF
TRBV12-3/TRBV12-4	NA	NA	TRBJ2-7	TGTGCCAGCAGTTTTAAGGGACTTCCCTACGAGCAGTACTTC	CASSFKGLPYEQYF
TRBV5-1	NA	TRBD2	TRBJ2-1	TGCGCCAGCAGCTTTGGGACTAGCGGGAGCTACAATGAGCAGTTCTTC	CASSFGTSGSYNEQFF
TRBV5-1	NA	TRBD2	TRBJ2-3	TGCGCCAGCAGGAGCGGGGGGGCCTCAGATACGCAGTATTTT	CASRSGGASDTQYF
TRBV4-1	few	NA	TRBJ2-5	TGCGCCAGCAGCCAGACTTATCAGGGGAATTTGGAGACCCAGTACTTC	CASSQTYQGNLETQYF
TRBV12-3/TRBV12-4	NA	NA	TRBJ2-3	TGTGCCAGCAGTTCGAAGGGCCTCACTAGCACAGATACGCAGTATTTT	CASSSKGLTSTDTQYF
TRBV5-1	NA	NA	TRBJ1-6	TGCGCCAGCGGCCCGTCGGTGGGGCGATCACCCCTCCACTTT	CASGPSVGRSPLHF
TRBV25-1	few	NA	TRBJ1-2	TGTGCCAGCAGTACTCGGATGGGTGGCTACACCTTC	CASSTRMGGYTF
TRBV9	NA	TRBD2	TRBJ2-1	TGTGCCAGCAGCCCTGGACTAGCGCGCTCCTACAATGAGCAGTTCTTC	CASSPGLARSYNEQFF
TRBV5-1	NA	NA	TRBJ2-5	TGCGCCAGCAGCTTGGGTAGCCTAGGGGCAGAGACCCAGTACTTC	CASSLGSLGAETQYF
TRBV27	few	TRBD2	TRBJ2-7	TGTGCCAGCAGTTTACGAGCCGGGAGGACCTACGAGCAGTACTTC	CASSLRAGRTYEQYF
TRBV9	NA	TRBD1	TRBJ1-2	TGTGCCAGCAGCGTAGGGATCGGGACAGCAGAAGGTCCCTACACCTTC	CASSVGIGTAEGPYTF
TRBV6-5	few	NA	TRBJ2-7	TGTGCCAGCAGTTACTCGAAAGGGGCCTTAACCTACGAGCAGTACTTC	CASSYSKGALTYEQYF
TRBV28	NA	NA	TRBJ2-5	TGTGCCAGCAATCCCGGGGGGCGGGTGAAGACCCAGTACTTC	CASNPGGRVKTQYF
TRBV20-1	few	NA	TRBJ2-1	TGCAGTGCCGCGGGGATCTCTGGCGTGCCGACCCATGAGCAGTTCTTC	CSAAGISGVPTHEQFF
TRBV11-2	NA	NA	TRBJ2-5	TGTGCCAGCAGCTTTAACGGACTGAGGCAAGAGACCCAGTACTTC	CASSFNGLRQETQYF
TRBV6-4	NA	TRBD2	TRBJ2-1	TGTGCCACTCACCCCTTAGCGGGGAGCTCCTACAATGAGCAGTTCTTC	CATHPLAGSSYNEQFF
TRBV6-1	few	NA	TRBJ1-2	TGTGCCATCCTACCCTTCGCAGATCTCTATGGCTACACCTTC	CAILPFADLYGYTF
TRBV6-1	NA	NA	TRBJ1-5	TGTGCCAGCAGTGAAAAGTTGACTCCTTATAGCAATCAGCCCCAGCATTTT	CASSEKLTPYSNQPQHF
TRBV7-8	NA	NA	TRBJ2-4	TGTGCCAGCAGCTGGGATAAAGGGCCAGCCTACGGGCAGTACTTC	CASSWDKGPAYGQYF
TRBV20-1	NA	TRBD1	TRBJ1-2	TGCAGTGCTACTGATAACAGGGGCGGCTACACCTTC	CSATDNRGGYTF
TRBV27	NA	NA	TRBJ2-1	TGTGCCAGCAGCATGACGGGGCGCGAGCAGTTCTTC	CASSMTGREQFF
TRBV9	NA	NA	TRBJ2-2	TGTGCCAGCAGCGTAGATGCGTCAGGATCAACCGGGGAGCTGTTTTTT	CASSVDASGSTGELFF
TRBV6-2/TRBV6-3	NA	NA	TRBJ2-3	TGTGCCAGCAGTTGGGGTGGGACGTCTAGCACAGATACGCAGTATTTT	CASSWGGTSSTDTQYF
TRBV6-5	NA	NA	TRBJ2-2	TGTGCCAGCAGTTACTTTCCCCCCGACACCGGGGAGCTGTTTTTT	CASSYFPPDTGELFF
TRBV20-1	few	TRBD1	TRBJ2-3	TGCAGTGTCAGGGGGCCTGCTGGGGATACGCAGTATTTT	CSVRGPAGDTQYF
TRBV7-7	NA	TRBD2	TRBJ2-1	TGTGCCAGCAGCATAGCGGGGGGGTACAATGAGCAGTTCTTC	CASSIAGGYNEQFF
TRBV7-3	NA	TRBD2	TRBJ2-1	TGTGCCAGCAGCTTAAGTAGGGCTAGCGGGTATAATGAGCAGTTCTTC	CASSLSRASGYNEQFF
TRBV7-6	many	TRBD2	TRBJ2-1	TGTGCCAGCAGCTATATAGCGGGCAATGAGCAGTTCTTC	CASSYIAGNEQFF